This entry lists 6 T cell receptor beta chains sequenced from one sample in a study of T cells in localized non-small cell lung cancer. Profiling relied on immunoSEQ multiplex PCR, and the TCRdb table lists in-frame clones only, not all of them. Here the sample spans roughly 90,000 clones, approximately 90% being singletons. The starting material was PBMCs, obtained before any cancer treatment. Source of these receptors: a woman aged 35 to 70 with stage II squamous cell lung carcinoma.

The CDR3 nucleotides read TGTGCCAGCAGTGAACTGGCAGGGGGGAACACTGAAGCTTTCTTT. This gives the protein CASSELAGGNTEAFF. This rearrangement joins TRBV6-1 to TRBJ1-1; 7 bases are a match to TRBD1. The CDR3 spans 15 residues. CDR1 is MNHNS, CDR2 SASEGT, per germline. With V trimmed by 2 bases and J by 1 base, 4 bases remained unmatched.

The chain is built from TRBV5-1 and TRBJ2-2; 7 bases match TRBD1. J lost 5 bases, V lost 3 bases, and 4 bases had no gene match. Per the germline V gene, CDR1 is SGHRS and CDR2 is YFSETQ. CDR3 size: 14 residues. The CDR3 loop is CASSSQQGTGELFF. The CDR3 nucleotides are TGCGCCAGCAGCTCCCAACAGGGGACCGGGGAGCTGTTTTTT.

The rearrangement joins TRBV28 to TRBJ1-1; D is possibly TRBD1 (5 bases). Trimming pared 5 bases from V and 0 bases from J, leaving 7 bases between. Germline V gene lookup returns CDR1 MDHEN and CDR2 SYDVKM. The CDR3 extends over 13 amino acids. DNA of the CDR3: TGTGCCAGCAGTGGACACTTGAACACTGAAGCTTTCTTT. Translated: CASSGHLNTEAFF.

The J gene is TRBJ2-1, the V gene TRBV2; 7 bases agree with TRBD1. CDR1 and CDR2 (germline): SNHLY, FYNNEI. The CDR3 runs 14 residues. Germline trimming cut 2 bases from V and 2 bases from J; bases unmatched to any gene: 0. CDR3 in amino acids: CASSETGAYNEQFF. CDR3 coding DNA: TGTGCCAGCAGTGAAACAGGGGCCTACAATGAGCAGTTCTTC.

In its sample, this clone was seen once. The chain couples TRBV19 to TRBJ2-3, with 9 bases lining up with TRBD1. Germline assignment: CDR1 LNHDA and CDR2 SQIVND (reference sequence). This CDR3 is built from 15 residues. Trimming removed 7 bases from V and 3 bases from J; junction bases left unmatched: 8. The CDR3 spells CASMSLDRGTDTQYF. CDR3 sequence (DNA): TGTGCCAGTATGAGTTTGGACAGGGGAACAGATACGCAGTATTTT.

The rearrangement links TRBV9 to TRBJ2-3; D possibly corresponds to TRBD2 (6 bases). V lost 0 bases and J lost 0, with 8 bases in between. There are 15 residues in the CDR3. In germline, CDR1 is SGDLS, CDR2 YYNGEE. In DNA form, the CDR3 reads TGTGCCAGCAGCGTAGACGCGGGGAGCACAGATACGCAGTATTTT. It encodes CASSVDAGSTDTQYF.